Included here is one T cell receptor beta chain sequence, with context. This clone's antigen is unknown. No qualities accompany the bases; no much larger clone lies one base away. This sample was taken from a study of cytomegalovirus exposure and HLA in healthy donors (dated by TCRdb to 2016 to 2017). About the full investigation: In an earlier analysis of about 560 of the donors, less than 350 Gb of sequence data and approximately 120 million unique TCR beta sequences from roughly 200 million T cells were reported. The study aimed to test whether signatures of past pathogen exposure could be identified by cataloging public T cell receptors. The study combined high-throughput TCR immunosequencing, statistical association of individual TCRs with disease status, and machine learning to predict cytomegalovirus infection status. Using immunosequencing, the study profiled T cell repertoires from some 670 subjects and related those repertoires to cytomegalovirus serostatus. In the later analysis, no new phenotypic data were used to find candidate immune exposures; instead, reliance was placed on TCR beta sequences and their occurrence across donors. The genetic ancestry cluster associated with self-reported Caucasian donors included 81% of the roughly 360 genotyped donors. Four to six DR-DQ haplotypes were handled as single units for association and clustering, since linkage in the cohort was strong. Genome-wide SNP genotypes for about 60% of the 666 donors were used in a later genetic analysis, which treated that subset as a discovery cohort. Every discovery cohort repertoire had been produced on one sequencing platform. Roughly 300 gigabases of sequencing data and approximately 84 million unique TCR sequences were included in an early release covering under 650 HLA-typed donors. Donor age, sex, ethnicity and CMV serostatus were collected together with the repertoire data. Besides the first cohort of roughly 700 subjects, a separate validation cohort made up of roughly 120 different subjects was used. The number of donors typed differed by locus, with about 629-640 for A, B, C, DRB1 and DQB1, more than 500 for DQA1, some 570 for DPA1, and approximately 470 for DPB1. On average, approximately 250,000 unique TCR beta nucleotide sequences were sequenced per donor among 398 genotyped donors of the cohort, with 15% to 20% of those sequences being non-productive. HLA typing covered class I and class II loci at four-digit resolution. In an earlier analysis of several hundred of the donors, high-throughput TCR beta sequencing was used to judge whether each TCR beta V gene segment behaved as functional or pseudogenic. A later analysis re-analyzed previously published TCR beta repertoires from hundreds of donors and added high-resolution HLA genotyping to study TCR occurrence patterns. Overall results and qualifications from the work: A later genetic analysis associated a missense DCLRE1C variant with V-gene and J-gene trimming of TCR beta chains, and an independent cohort replicated the association. Linkage disequilibrium might explain the correlated functional status among segregating V segments, but an unknown experimental factor could not be ruled out. In a later analysis, HLA-associated TCR beta chains were found to be more clonally expanded and to have lower generation probabilities than equally common non-associated chains. The classifier was reported to diagnose cytomegalovirus status with high specificity and sensitivity in both the original and validation cohorts. The study gave a list of about 170 TCR beta chains associated with cytomegalovirus. Three of the identified cytomegalovirus-associated TCR beta chains were confirmed in vitro to be specific for cytomegalovirus antigens. In a later analysis, some 18,000 TCR beta sequences were associated with specific HLA alleles at a false discovery rate of 0.05. Because counts were too low, seventeen rarely observed V segments, including chromosome 9 orphons, were excluded from the earlier analysis of about 500 of the donors. A later analysis found that most CMV-associated TCR beta chains appeared HLA-restricted, with HLA associations seemingly driven largely by CMV exposure. The 87-base-pair reads could not distinguish some IMGT-functional V segments, including TRBV6-2 and TRBV6-3, so those segments were excluded. An earlier analysis of around 540 of the donors showed that most TCR beta V segments appeared in productive rearrangements either about 87% or about 30% of the time, which broadly matched IMGT annotations. A later analysis reported that several top co-occurrence clusters appeared linked to parvovirus B19, influenza, CMV and Epstein-Barr virus. In a later analysis, TCR association rates were found to vary across HLA loci, with the most associated TCRs seen for DRB1 alleles and the fewest for HLA-C alleles. A later genetic analysis reported fewer N-insertions in productive TCRs among donors in an Asian-associated ancestry cluster than the approximately 700-donor mean. When HLA alleles, especially DR and DQ, strongly co-occurred, attributing TCR associations to individual alleles was difficult. While some public TCRs were present in many individuals, most TCR sequences turned up only very rarely across donors. The sequencing pipeline was judged likely to have produced a cluster of highly shared sequence variants as a technical artifact. Immune exposure information for the cohort was limited to CMV serostatus. The authors suggested that the approach could potentially be extended to other disease states and immunological phenotypes. A further reported finding was that TCR beta sequences accurately predicted the HLA-A and HLA-B alleles for most subjects in the first cohort. The cohort was sequenced for TCR beta chains only, and without alpha or paired-chain data the features that could be detected were limited. HLA typing was unavailable for some donors at each locus, so association tests used only the typed subset. Sequencing depth was assumed to be roughly uniform across donors in the presence/absence analyses, though that assumption may not hold.

Library generation was performed with the immunoSEQ multiplex PCR assay. For the multiplex PCR, a mixture combining 60 forward primers for TCR Vbeta segments and 13 reverse primers for TCR Jbeta segments was used. A multiplex PCR assay on genomic DNA amplified the CDR3 region of rearranged TCR beta genes. The Illumina HiSeq System was used to sequence the amplified TCR beta libraries as 87-base-pair reads. The original pipeline was this. A later analysis tallied tens of millions of unique TCR beta chains across the 700 or so repertoires, and roughly 11 million of those chains were shared by two or more donors. To remove PCR and sequencing errors, raw reads were error-corrected and collapsed into unique sequences using a nearest-neighbor algorithm that merged closely related sequences. V, D and J gene segments were assigned by aligning CDR3 sequences to IMGT reference sequences. Each retained sequence needed at least a six-nucleotide match to both a V gene segment and a J gene segment. Rearrangements were called productive when the CDR3 lacked stop codons and stayed in frame with V and J; all others were non-productive. Following IMGT convention, CDR3 was defined as the stretch from the second conserved V-encoded cysteine to the conserved J-encoded phenylalanine. The earlier analysis of about 530 of the donors excluded any sequence lacking an unambiguous match to a single V gene segment. An earlier analysis of a few hundred of the donors classified V segments as functional when productive rearrangements were above 56.7% and as segregating when the standard deviation between donors was above 5%. A statistical classification framework was developed to diagnose cytomegalovirus status using the catalog of TCR beta chain sequences. A later analysis assigned V and J genes by comparing TCR nucleotide sequences with IMGT/GENE-DB human TR gene sequences. A later analysis assigned CDR3 sequences and most-parsimonious VDJ recombination scenarios with the TCRdist pipeline. In a later analysis, each TCR beta chain was defined by its CDR3 amino acid sequence together with its V-gene family, and reads lacking a unique V-gene family were excluded. To address suspected cross-contamination and a sequencing artifact, a later analysis removed approximately 600 highly shared, low-generation-probability nucleotide sequences. A later analysis calculated a clonal expansion index for each public chain from normalized within-repertoire ranks of inferred template counts. In a later analysis, generation probabilities were computed using a VDJ recombination model fitted to out-of-frame rearrangements, and the results were checked against IGoR. In a later analysis, hypergeometric tests were used to score TCR-TCR, TCR-HLA and TCR-CMV co-occurrence, with a repertoire-size bias correction applied to TCR pairs. To estimate false discovery rates, a later analysis permuted the HLA or CMV assignments 20 times. A later analysis grouped co-occurring TCRs with DBSCAN, adding TCRdist sequence similarity when clustering within HLA-allele-positive subsets. Repertoires with fewer than 30,000 or more than 120,000 public chains were left out of co-occurrence clustering, as were about five repertoires with anomalous nucleotide sharing. TCRdb took this table from immuneACCESS and kept in-frame rearrangements with V and J called. Such tables lack part of the clones; where checked against another copy, unresolved V genes explain under half of the gap, and the rest is unexplained. For V, J and clone size, that table is used; D and trimming come from the DNA. This sample holds roughly 150,000 clones; about 85% were observed only once. 2% to 2.5% of the sample rests with the top ten.

The germline V and J ends show losses of 3 bases and 2 bases respectively, and no gene match explains 2 bases of the junction. CDR3 length: 15 amino acids, cysteine to phenylalanine. Just the 45-base CDR3 DNA is kept, in frame starting at base 1. Looking up the germline V gene yields CDR1 SGHTA and CDR2 FQGNSA. The cohort was made up of 666 healthy bone marrow donors. All cohort members were sampled while nominally healthy, although unrecorded immune exposures were likely present. The donor was CMV seronegative and was included in the group of a few hundred seronegative cohort members. Every donor gave a peripheral blood sample, and the peripheral blood mononuclear cells from that sample were used for TCR beta sequencing. The Qiagen DNeasy Blood Extraction Kit was used to extract genomic DNA from the blood cell samples.

The chain is assembled from TRBV7-2 and TRBJ2-5; 11 bases in the middle match TRBD2. The receptor was isolated from a woman aged 18-30 years in good health and CMV-seronegative. Input material: PBMCs. The nucleotide sequence is TGTGCCAGCAGCTTTCTAGCGGGGGGACAAGAGACCCAGTACTTC. It codes for CASSFLAGGQETQYF.